The T cell receptor beta chain described here comes from a study of tumor-infiltrating lymphocytes in primary liver carcinoma (dated by TCRdb to 2016 to 2017). Looking at the study overall: Of the five patients (three men and two women, aged 30 to 69 years), four had hepatocellular carcinoma and one had combined HCC and intrahepatic cholangiocarcinoma. Technical replicate repertoires showed high reproducibility, with mean shared-clone rates about 0.88 and correlation coefficients above 0.95. Samples yielded roughly 3.65 to 7.5 million productive TCRbeta reads; read depth did not differ significantly between tissue types. A total of roughly 35 specimens from 5 patients went through TCRbeta repertoire sequencing, namely 25 tumor regions, 5 adjacent noncancerous liver tissues and 5 peripheral blood samples. The five patients had tumors of stage T1-T3 N0M0, with maximum diameters ranging from 4.2 to 10 cm. To link TCRbeta repertoire diversity with the local molecular phenotype, the roughly 26 tumor region samples were profiled using Agilent mRNA microarrays. The study combined TCRbeta repertoire sequencing, expression microarrays and whole-exome sequencing across five regions of each liver tumor, with adjacent normal tissue and blood.

Total RNA and DNA were co-extracted without cell sorting from around 20-30 mg of bulk tissue using the AllPrep DNA/RNA mini kit. Between late 2015 and March 2016, about five patients in China with histopathologically diagnosed primary liver carcinoma had surgical resection. Chronic HBV infection was present in the patients, and the patients were treatment-naive at sampling. Five spatially separated regions were sampled from each tumor: the superior, inferior, left-lateral and right-lateral poles, plus the tumor centre. Histological examination found more than 80% viable tumor cells in every tumor sample. Pieces of fresh tumor and adjacent tissue were cut in half, with one half kept in RNAlater at -80 degrees C and the other half sent for histology. Results the study describes overall, beyond this receptor: Because only the TCR beta chain was sequenced and unpaired alpha chains were not captured, true repertoire diversity is likely underestimated. Compared with blood, tumors had a significantly larger share of the repertoire taken up by the top 250 clones (p = 0.039). With just four to six patients in the study, the authors point out that the findings should be validated in a larger study. Consistent with antigen-driven expansion, pairs of tumor regions showed higher repertoire overlap (mean roughly 35%) than either tumor-adjacent pairs (around 17%) or tumor-blood pairs (about 14%). Since the samples were bulk and unsorted, there was no way to compare CD4+ and CD8+ T cell repertoires. Only about 7.5-25% of top clones were found in all five regions of a tumor, suggesting spatial heterogeneity of tumor-infiltrating T cells.

Using a constant-region primer and ProtoScript II reverse transcriptase, TCRbeta-specific cDNA was reverse-transcribed from 500 to 650 ng total RNA. Construction of the TCRbeta libraries relied on three nested rounds of multiplex PCR, following a slightly modified ARM-PCR procedure. Each of the first two PCR rounds ran for approximately 9 cycles using multiplex TRBV1-TRBV30 forward primers together with a Cbeta reverse primer. Sample barcodes and Illumina adapters were attached in a final 25-cycle PCR using Deep VentR polymerase. Before sequencing, amplicons between 200 and 500 bp were purified from gel using a QIAquick gel extraction kit. The TCRbeta amplicons were sequenced with 250-bp paired-end reads on an Illumina HiSeq 2500. On the authors' methods: Reads were quality-trimmed with Trimmomatic v0.33, and paired reads were merged with FLASH v1.2.11 to recover full CDR3 sequences. V, D and J germline segments were assigned to the rearranged TCRbeta sequences using MiGEC v1.2.1b. Clonotype statistics and Shannon-Wiener diversity indices were calculated with VDJtools v1.0.0. Except for diversity analysis, only the 250 most abundant clonotypes of each sample were used in subsequent analyses to reduce sampling bias. Starting from the raw public reads, TCRdb applied fastp trimming at Q25, assembled clones with MiXCR and retained in-frame beta chains. Rows with one shared CDR3 protein collapse into an entry with the most common genes and DNA. These V and J calls derive from TCRdb rather than the authors' analysis. This sample has about 30,000 distinct CDR3 sequences in its table, and around 71% of those were observed once. The ten top clones hold roughly 30% of the sample.

Relative to germline, V is 5 bases shorter and J is 6 bases shorter, with 12 bases between their ends. From the germline V gene (reference sequence), CDR1 is SGHKS and CDR2 is YYEKEE. The CDR3 starts with the cysteine, ends with the phenylalanine, and has 14 residues. Only the CDR3 portion is preserved as DNA: 42 bases, with reading frame beginning at the first base. As for this clonotype: Its antigen remains unidentified. No much larger clonotype is one base removed from it; base qualities were not supplied.

This TCR was sampled from a woman in her 30s with primary liver carcinoma and hepatitis B virus infection. The sample was liver tumor tissue from sampling region 3. What this sample's cell subset or site label stands for: tumor region T3, left-lateral pole. The chain uses TRBV5-5 and TRBJ1-6, with no confident D gene call. The sequenced DNA is TGTGCCAGCAGATCGGACGTCTGTAATTCACCCCTCCACTTT. Its protein reads: CASRSDVCNSPLHF.